One and the same sample provided the 13 T cell receptor beta chains below, sequenced in a study of blood T cell repertoires in COVID-19. The method was immunoSEQ multiplex PCR; TCRdb's version includes in-frame clones alone and lacks a portion of them. The repertoire holds some 160,000 clones, with 78% as singletons. The sequencing input was peripheral blood. Receptor source: a woman older than 75 with acute or convalescent COVID-19.

Worth noting for this clone: This sample also contains other DNA sequences that code for the same CDR3. The chain uses TRBV12-3 or TRBV12-4 and TRBJ1-2; the match to TRBD1 covers 9 bases. This CDR3 is built from 13 residues. After removal of 5 bases from V and 6 bases from J, the junction contained 4 bases not matched to a gene. The CDR3 DNA is TGTGCCAGCAGTCGCACAGGGGGCGATGGCTACACCTTC. As protein: CASSRTGGDGYTF.

The chain couples TRBV5-1 to TRBJ2-7, with no clear D. From germline, CDR1 is SGHRS and CDR2 YFSETQ. Trimming took off 0 bases at V and 2 bases at J, with 9 bases between the two ends. The CDR3 length is 14 residues. The CDR3 DNA is TGCGCCAGCAGCTTGGTCGCTACAGCCTACGAGCAGTACTTC. Protein sequence: CASSLVATAYEQYF.

The rearrangement uses TRBV9 and TRBJ2-3; 8 positions match TRBD1. The CDR3 has 16 amino acids. The V gene's germline CDR1 is SGDLS and CDR2 YYNGEE. The V segment lost 4 bases and the J segment 6 bases; nucleotides outside the gene matches: 13. CDR3 sequence: CASSPRTGKVGDTQYF. CDR3 in DNA: TGTGCCAGCAGCCCCCGGACAGGGAAAGTGGGCGATACGCAGTATTTT.

The V gene is TRBV15, the J gene TRBJ2-1; tentatively, D is TRBD2 (6 bases). This CDR3 is 14 amino acids long. Germline values: CDR1 LNHNV, CDR2 YYDKDF (reference sequence). The V gene lost 3 bases and the J gene lost 12 bases, with 18 bases spanning the gap. DNA for the CDR3: TGTGCCACCAGCAGCGGGGGTAGCGTCAGCTCGCAGTTCTTC. The encoded protein is CATSSGGSVSSQFF.

This chain connects TRBV3-1 (or the pseudogene TRBV3-2) to TRBJ2-5; D might be TRBD1 (5 bases). Germline-derived CDR1 and CDR2 are LGHDT and YNNKEL (reference sequence). The CDR3 is 12 residues long. Trimming cost V 3 bases and J 7 bases, with 9 bases left between them. CDR3 coding DNA: TGTGCCAGCAGCCAGGCTCAGGGGACCCAGTACTTC. Translated, it gives CASSQAQGTQYF.

This chain connects TRBV5-5 to TRBJ1-3; D gene unclear. The germline V and J ends were trimmed by 5 bases and 0 bases, with 15 bases remaining between them. The CDR3 loop spans 16 amino acids. Looked up from germline, CDR1 is SGHKS and CDR2 is YYEKEE (reference sequence). In DNA, the CDR3 is TGTGCCAGCAGTCCTGGCCACACCACCTCTGGAAACACCATATATTTT. It translates to CASSPGHTTSGNTIYF.

V usage is TRBV3-1 (or the pseudogene TRBV3-2) and J usage is TRBJ1-3; TRBD1 might be the D (6 bases). V was cut by 4 bases and J by 2 bases, with 9 bases left in between. The CDR3 is made up of 14 amino acids. Germline loops: CDR1 LGHDT, CDR2 YNNKEL (reference sequence). The CDR3 loop is CASSLGTPGNTIYF. Here the CDR3 DNA reads TGTGCCAGCAGCCTAGGGACACCTGGAAACACCATATATTTT.

This clone was seen just once. Within the sample, other DNA sequences also encode this same CDR3. The J gene is TRBJ2-7, the V gene TRBV7-2, with TRBD2 identical over 9 bases. Germline V lookup: CDR1 SGHTA, CDR2 FQGNSA. The V and J ends lost 1 base and 3 bases, in that order; junction bases with no gene match: 4. The CDR3 has 15 amino acids. CDR3 sequence reads: CASSLGLADLYEQYF. The CDR3 DNA is TGTGCCAGCAGCTTAGGACTAGCGGATCTCTACGAGCAGTACTTC.

The J gene is TRBJ2-7, the V gene TRBV2; 10 positions agree with TRBD1. This CDR3 is 14 amino acids long. Germline V gives CDR1 SNHLY, CDR2 FYNNEI. Unmatched junction bases numbered 3, after V lost 5 bases and J lost 2 bases. The chain's CDR3 is CASSTDRGTYEQYF. Written as DNA, the CDR3 is TGTGCCAGCAGTACGGACAGGGGGACCTACGAGCAGTACTTC.

This chain links TRBV29-1 with TRBJ2-5; tentative D call: TRBD2 (6 bases). The CDR3 is made up of 12 amino acids. In germline, CDR1 is SQVTM, CDR2 ANQGSEA. V gave up 5 bases and J gave up 4 bases, with 11 bases separating them. This CDR3 reads CSVSGGGETQYF. In DNA, the CDR3 is TGCAGCGTTAGTGGGGGAGGAGAGACCCAGTACTTC.

There are a few counts of this clone. V usage is TRBV18 and J usage is TRBJ1-4, with 11 positions matching TRBD1. CDR3 size: 17 residues. V gave up 3 bases and J gave up 3 bases; unmatched junction bases: 6. Germline V gene sequence: CDR1 KGHSH, CDR2 LQKENI. Here the CDR3 reads CASSPADRGPSNEKLFF. The CDR3 DNA reads as TGTGCCAGCTCACCCGCGGACAGGGGGCCATCTAATGAAAAACTGTTTTTT.

This chain links TRBV5-8 with TRBJ2-1; 8 bases are shared with TRBD2. Germline loops: CDR1 SGHTS, CDR2 YDEGEE. The CDR3 has 15 amino acids. After removal of 3 bases from V and 9 bases from J, the junction contained 11 bases not matched to a gene. The CDR3 loop is CASSSTGTSFTEQFF. In DNA form, the CDR3 reads TGTGCCAGCAGCTCGACCGGGACTAGTTTCACTGAGCAGTTCTTC.

This clone was recorded only once. This chain connects TRBV10-2 to TRBJ2-3, with TRBD2 matching 7 bases. The V gene end was trimmed by 5 bases and the J gene end by 3 bases; junction bases not matched to a gene: 5. Germline CDR1 and CDR2: WSHSY and SAAADI. The CDR3 runs to 14 residues. CDR3 sequence reads: CASSSSGRTDTQYF. CDR3 bases: TGCGCCAGCAGTTCTAGCGGTAGGACAGATACGCAGTATTTT.